These 20 T cell receptor beta chains originate from one sample sequenced in a study of control samples from healthy donors and cancer patients. This table comes from immunoSEQ multiplex PCR, and its TCRdb copy is limited to in-frame clones, with some not included. The sample has roughly 90,000 clones; 85% to 90% are singletons. Sequenced material: PBMCs. The receptor source for this set is a woman aged 45-59 years with colorectal cancer.

The V call is TRBV15, the J call TRBJ2-4, with TRBD2 matching 7 bases. In germline, CDR1 is LNHNV, CDR2 YYDKDF (reference sequence). The V and J ends lost 5 bases and 0 bases, in that order; junction bases with no gene match: 13. The CDR3 sequence is 18 residues long. CDR3 protein: CATSDITLAVLAKNIQYF. CDR3 nucleotide sequence: TGTGCCACCAGCGACATTACGCTAGCGGTGCTAGCCAAAAACATTCAGTACTTC. The full variable domain, rest sourced from reference TRBV15 and TRBJ2-4, is DAMVIQNPRYQVTQFGKPVTLSCSQTLNHNVMYWYQQKSSQAPKLLFHYYDKDFNNEADTPDNFQSRRPNTSFCFLDIRSPGLGDTAMYLCATSDITLAVLAKNIQYFGAGTRLSVL.

The chain employs TRBV30 and TRBJ1-1; D ambiguous. CDR3 length equals 13 residues. Germline V gives CDR1 GTSNPN, CDR2 SVGIG (reference sequence). The V and J ends lost 7 bases and 4 bases respectively, with 16 bases between them. DNA of the CDR3: TGTGCCTCCGGCGGCGGGTTGCGCACTGAAGCTTTCTTT. It yields the protein CASGGGLRTEAFF.

This clone was picked up one time. The genes are TRBV28 and TRBJ2-5, with D unclear. V gave up 1 base and J gave up 7 bases, with 13 bases separating them. CDR3 length: 14 residues. Germline V lookup: CDR1 MDHEN, CDR2 SYDVKM. The CDR3 coding sequence is TGTGCCAGCAGTTTATCCCTGGGCTCGGGGACCCAGTACTTC. Translating it yields CASSLSLGSGTQYF.

This chain connects TRBV6-5 to TRBJ1-6, with 10 bases aligning to TRBD1. The CDR3 contains 16 residues. In germline, CDR1 is MNHEY, CDR2 SVGAGI. The trim removed 0 bases at V and 10 bases at J, leaving 6 bases unmatched. CDR3 sequence: CASSYSGTGETSPLHF. CDR3 nucleotide sequence: TGTGCCAGCAGTTACTCGGGGACAGGGGAGACATCACCCCTCCACTTT.

The J gene is TRBJ1-5, the V gene TRBV2; a weak D match, TRBD1 (5 bases). Trimming pared 7 bases from V and 6 bases from J, leaving 13 bases between. The CDR3 is 13 amino acids. Germline V gene data show CDR1 as SNHLY and CDR2 as FYNNEI. DNA for the CDR3: TGTGCCAGCACCCAGGGTTCTGTTCAGCCCCAGCATTTT. Amino acid sequence: CASTQGSVQPQHF.

The gene calls are TRBV19 and TRBJ2-2; D remains unclear. The germline V gene has CDR1 LNHDA and CDR2 SQIVND (reference sequence). Trimming took off 1 base at V and 2 bases at J, with 5 bases between the two ends. The CDR3 is 14 residues long. The CDR3 loop reads CASSIGSNTGELFF. The CDR3 nucleotides read TGTGCCAGTAGTATAGGTTCAAACACCGGGGAGCTGTTTTTT. Combining the CDR3 with reference TRBV19 and TRBJ2-2 gives the whole variable domain DGGITQSPKYLFRKEGQNVTLSCEQNLNHDAMYWYRQDPGQGLRLIYYSQIVNDFQKGDIAEGYSVSREKKESFPLTVTSAQKNPTAFYLCASSIGSNTGELFFGEGSRLTVL.

The chain uses TRBV5-1 and TRBJ1-2; 7 nucleotides match TRBD1. The CDR3 is 14 amino acids. Germline V gene sequence: CDR1 SGHRS, CDR2 YFSETQ. The J segment lost 5 bases and the V segment lost 2 bases, leaving 6 bases of the junction unmatched. DNA for the CDR3: TGCGCCAGCAGCTTAGGGACAGCGGTTTATGGCTACACCTTC. Encoded protein: CASSLGTAVYGYTF.

The V call is TRBV12-3 or TRBV12-4, the J call TRBJ1-1; D remains unclear. V was pared by 4 bases and J by 5 bases, with 5 bases between. The CDR3 length is 11 residues. The CDR3 here is CASSSSTEAFF. CDR3 coding DNA: TGTGCCAGCAGTTCGTCAACTGAAGCTTTCTTT.

This clone was recorded a few times. The chain recombines TRBV7-3 with TRBJ2-1; 8 nucleotides match TRBD1. CDR1 is SGHTA, CDR2 FQGTGA, per germline. V trimming: 5 bases; J trimming: 7 bases; junction bases outside the gene matches: 7. The CDR3 runs to 14 residues. This CDR3 reads CASSPQGAGNEQFF. The DNA of the CDR3 is TGTGCCAGCAGCCCCCAGGGGGCAGGGAATGAGCAGTTCTTC.

This clone has just one count. The chain combines TRBV19 with TRBJ1-1; D not resolved. The CDR3 has 14 residues. Germline CDR1 LNHDA, CDR2 SQIVND (reference sequence). V was pared by 4 bases and J by 1 base, with 10 bases between. The CDR3 loop reads CASSRTPENTEAFF. In nucleotides, the CDR3 is TGTGCCAGTAGTAGGACGCCGGAGAACACTGAAGCTTTCTTT.

V is TRBV7-9 and J is TRBJ2-3; 7 bases agree with TRBD1. In germline, CDR1 is SEHNR, CDR2 FQNEAQ (reference sequence). The CDR3 sequence is 15 residues long. J gave up 1 base and V 0 bases, and 1 base lay outside the gene matches. The CDR3, as DNA: TGTGCCAGCAGCTTAGCCCAGGGGGGCACAGATACGCAGTATTTT. Encoded protein: CASSLAQGGTDTQYF.

The CDR3 loop reads CASSRLAGGPHEQFF. CDR3 in DNA: TGTGCCAGCAGCCGACTAGCGGGGGGGCCCCATGAGCAGTTCTTC. The genes are TRBV6-5 and TRBJ2-1, with 14 bases identical to TRBD2. This CDR3 comprises 15 residues. The junction had 6 bases not matched to a gene; V was cut back by 6 bases and J by 8 bases. Germline V gene data show CDR1 as MNHEY and CDR2 as SVGAGI.

The genes are TRBV28 and TRBJ1-2, with D maybe TRBD1 (6 bases). V gave up 8 bases and J gave up 7 bases, with 17 bases separating them. Germline V gene lookup returns CDR1 MDHEN and CDR2 SYDVKM. The CDR3 spans 13 residues. The CDR3 nucleotides read TGTGCCAGCGGATTACAGGGTCGAGGTGGCTACACCTTC. Its translation is CASGLQGRGGYTF.

The V call is TRBV5-1, the J call TRBJ2-2; 8 bases are shared with TRBD1. The CDR3 runs to 15 residues. V gave up 5 bases and J gave up 1 base; unmatched junction bases: 4. Germline assignment: CDR1 SGHRS and CDR2 YFSETQ. CDR3 bases: TGCGCCAGCAGTCGGGGGACAGGGAACACCGGGGAGCTGTTTTTT. Protein sequence: CASSRGTGNTGELFF.

In DNA form, the CDR3 reads TGTGCCAGCTCATTACAAGATACCTATGGCTACACCTTC. Translation gives CASSLQDTYGYTF. V gene TRBV18 combines with J gene TRBJ1-2; D is unclear. Between the trimmed V and J ends, which lost 5 bases and 4 bases, there was a span of 11 bases. The CDR3 has 13 amino acids. Per the germline V gene, CDR1 is KGHSH and CDR2 is LQKENI.

The V and J genes are TRBV7-2 and TRBJ2-1; 9 bases are a match to TRBD2. Germline CDR1 and CDR2: SGHTA and FQGNSA. V was clipped by 6 bases and J by 9 bases; unmatched bases: 9. The CDR3 is 14 residues long. The CDR3 nucleotides are TGTGCCAGCAGACCGACGGCAGCGGGGGGTGAGCAGTTCTTC. Protein sequence: CASRPTAAGGEQFF.

The V gene is TRBV6-2 or TRBV6-3, the J gene TRBJ2-5; TRBD1 is a possible D gene (6 bases). V was shortened by 6 bases and J by 2 bases, with 16 bases between the two germline ends. Germline CDR1 MNHEY, CDR2 SVGEGT. The CDR3 has 15 residues. CDR3 amino acids: CASSPAYRVQETQYF. CDR3 nucleotide sequence: TGTGCCAGCAGCCCCGCCTACAGGGTACAAGAGACCCAGTACTTC.

The chain joins TRBV7-9 to TRBJ1-6; no reliable D call. V lost 1 base and J 5 bases, leaving 6 bases between the germline ends. The CDR3 spans 14 residues. Germline CDR1 reads SEHNR; CDR2 reads FQNEAQ (reference sequence). The CDR3 is CASSLDGDNSPLHF. CDR3 nucleotides: TGTGCCAGCAGCTTAGATGGGGATAATTCACCCCTCCACTTT. Together with reference TRBV7-9 and TRBJ1-6, the CDR3 gives the full variable domain: DTGVSQNPRHKITKRGQNVTFRCDPISEHNRLYWYRQTLGQGPEFLTYFQNEAQLEKSRLLSDRFSAERPKGSFSTLEIQRTEQGDSAMYLCASSLDGDNSPLHFGNGTRLTVT.

This clone was found once. This rearrangement joins TRBV7-9 to TRBJ1-4; D is undetermined. Germline values: CDR1 SEHNR, CDR2 FQNEAQ (reference sequence). The germline V and J ends were trimmed by 3 bases and 7 bases, with 9 bases remaining between them. This CDR3 comprises 13 residues. The CDR3 DNA reads TGTGCCAGCAGCTTGGAGGGCGGTGAAAAACTGTTTTTT. Its protein is CASSLEGGEKLFF.

Only a few counts were recorded for this clone. This chain links TRBV6-5 with TRBJ1-4, with D unclear. The germline CDR1 and CDR2 sequences are MNHEY and SVGAGI. Trimming shortened V by 2 bases and J by 6 bases, and 16 bases separated the two germline ends. The length of the CDR3 is 16 residues. DNA of the CDR3: TGTGCCAGCAGTTACGACCCCTCGGGCGGGGATGAAAAACTGTTTTTT. It is translated as CASSYDPSGGDEKLFF.